These 29 T cell receptor beta chains were sequenced from one sample in a study of CD8 T cells in Susac syndrome. After extraction with the RNeasy kit, roughly 0.45 to 1 ug of the RNA was reverse transcribed using random hexamers. TCRdb processed the immunoSEQ multiplex PCR reads anew with MiXCR; each CDR3 protein has one entry. The sample consists of hundreds of thousands of distinct CDR3 sequences, 85% to 95% of them appearing once. Sequenced sample: CD4+ T cells from PBMCs. Receptors were obtained from a human donor with Susac syndrome.

The V gene is TRBV10-3, the J gene TRBJ2-5; TRBD1 agrees at 9 bases. The CDR3 contains 15 residues. With V trimmed by 6 bases and J by 5 bases, 10 bases remained unmatched. CDR1 and CDR2 from the germline V gene are ENHRY and SYGVKD. CDR3 sequence (DNA): TGTGCCATCAGCCTCGGGACAGGGTCGGGGGAGACCCAGTACTTC. Translation gives CAISLGTGSGETQYF.

The J gene is TRBJ1-1, the V gene TRBV5-1, with a possible D match to TRBD1 (5 bases). Germline loops: CDR1 SGHRS, CDR2 YFSETQ. The CDR3 runs to 14 residues. Trimming cost V 0 bases and J 4 bases, with 10 bases left between them. The CDR3 sequence is CASSLGDGTTEAFF. CDR3 in DNA: TGCGCCAGCAGCTTGGGGGATGGGACCACTGAAGCTTTCTTT.

V is TRBV15 and J is TRBJ1-2; the D is unclear. Germline V gene lookup returns CDR1 LNHNV and CDR2 YYDKDF (reference sequence). V was shortened by 5 bases and J by 4 bases, with 17 bases between the two germline ends. The CDR3 contains 15 residues. The CDR3 loop reads CATSPSLATLYGYTF. Written as DNA, the CDR3 is TGTGCCACCAGCCCGTCCCTCGCGACTCTCTATGGCTACACCTTC.

The chain couples TRBV11-2 to TRBJ1-1; no clear D. CDR3 length equals 14 residues. The germline gives CDR1 SGHAT, CDR2 FQNNGV. V dropped 5 bases and J dropped 2 bases, with 12 bases sitting between them. This CDR3 reads CASSTRTVNTEAFF. The CDR3 nucleotides are TGTGCCAGCAGCACACGTACAGTTAACACTGAAGCTTTCTTT.

The gene calls are TRBV20-1 and TRBJ2-7; D may correspond to TRBD1 or TRBD2 (5 bases each). Germline CDR1 and CDR2: DFQATT and SNEGSKA (reference sequence). The CDR3 length is 15 residues. Trimming pared 1 base from V and 3 bases from J, leaving 16 bases between. The CDR3 coding sequence is TGCAGTGCTAGAGGTACAGGAGGAACCTTCTACGAGCAGTACTTC. This sequence encodes CSARGTGGTFYEQYF.

The chain carries TRBV2 and TRBJ1-1, with unresolved D. Germline CDR1 SNHLY, CDR2 FYNNEI. The CDR3 is made up of 11 amino acids. Trimming stripped 8 bases from V and 0 bases from J, with 4 bases between. As DNA, the CDR3 is TGTGCCAGCGCAGTGAACACTGAAGCTTTCTTT. As protein: CASAVNTEAFF.

In DNA, the CDR3 is TGTGCCAGCAGCCAAGGGCTAAATCAGCCCCAGCATTTT. Protein product: CASSQGLNQPQHF. This sequence joins TRBV4-2 and TRBJ1-5; D ambiguous. The length of the CDR3 is 13 residues. Germline V CDR1 and CDR2: LGHNA, YNFKEQ. V was clipped by 1 base and J by 4 bases, with 5 bases between them.

The J gene is TRBJ1-1, the V gene TRBV28; no reliable D call. This CDR3 spans 13 amino acids. Germline lookup yields CDR1 MDHEN and CDR2 SYDVKM. Trimming removed 3 bases from V and 7 bases from J, with 12 bases in between. The CDR3 spells CASSLSHILEAFF. Here the CDR3 DNA reads TGTGCCAGCAGTTTGAGCCATATTCTTGAAGCTTTCTTT.

The chain carries TRBV6-1 and TRBJ1-5; tentatively, D is TRBD1 (5 bases). Deletions cut 3 bases from V and 3 bases from J, with 12 bases between. CDR1 MNHNS and CDR2 SASEGT come from the germline V gene. The CDR3 contains 15 residues. The CDR3 DNA reads TGTGCCAGCAGTGACCGCCCAGGGTACAATCAGCCCCAGCATTTT. Protein product: CASSDRPGYNQPQHF.

The rearrangement joins TRBV5-6 to TRBJ2-7; possible D gene TRBD2, 6 bases. The germline V and J ends were trimmed by 4 bases and 2 bases, with 13 bases remaining between them. Germline assignment: CDR1 SGHDT and CDR2 YYEEEE. The CDR3 length is 14 residues. CDR3 coding DNA: TGTGCCAGCAGCCAGAGGACGGGAGCCTACGAGCAGTACTTC. Its translation is CASSQRTGAYEQYF.

This clonotype was recorded once. The gene calls are TRBV4-3 and TRBJ2-7, with D tentatively TRBD1 or TRBD2 (5 bases each). Trimming stripped 3 bases from V and 11 bases from J, with 14 bases between. The CDR3 loop spans 12 amino acids. Germline values: CDR1 LGHNA, CDR2 YSLEER. Written as DNA, the CDR3 is TGCGCCAGCAGCCAGAGGGACGGGGAGAAGTACTTC. Protein sequence: CASSQRDGEKYF.

The chain links TRBV11-2 to TRBJ2-1; D remains unclear. This CDR3 contains 14 residues. Germline loops: CDR1 SGHAT, CDR2 FQNNGV. Deletions cut 2 bases from V and 6 bases from J, with 11 bases between. CDR3 sequence (DNA): TGTGCCAGCAGCTTATGGCCCGGAACCAATGAGCAGTTCTTC. Translation gives CASSLWPGTNEQFF.

V gene TRBV7-2 combines with J gene TRBJ1-5; no clear D gene. Germline V lookup: CDR1 SGHTA, CDR2 FQGNSA. Trimming removed 1 base from V and 3 bases from J, with 7 bases in between. The CDR3 is 14 amino acids. CDR3 DNA sequence: TGTGCCAGCAGCTTAGGGCCAGTCAATCAGCCCCAGCATTTT. It is translated as CASSLGPVNQPQHF. Full variable domain (missing parts from reference TRBV7-2 and TRBJ1-5): GAGVSQSPSNKVTEKGKDVELRCDPISGHTALYWYRQSLGQGLEFLIYFQGNSAPDKSGLPSDRFSAERTGGSVSTLTIQRTQQEDSAVYLCASSLGPVNQPQHFGDGTRLSIL.

This sequence joins TRBV29-1 and TRBJ2-4, with D maybe TRBD1 (6 bases). Trimming shortened V by 8 bases and J by 2 bases, and 19 bases separated the two germline ends. The length of the CDR3 is 15 residues. CDR1 SQVTM and CDR2 ANQGSEA come from the germline V gene. The CDR3 is CSTSAGGGSKNIQYF. CDR3 nucleotide sequence: TGCAGCACCTCTGCGGGTGGGGGCTCCAAAAACATTCAGTACTTC. Full variable domain (missing parts from reference TRBV29-1 and TRBJ2-4): SAVISQKPSRDICQRGTSLTIQCQVDSQVTMMFWYRQQPGQSLTLIATANQGSEATYESGFVIDKFPISRPNLTFSTLTVSNMSPEDSSIYLCSTSAGGGSKNIQYFGAGTRLSVL.

The CDR3 nucleotides read TGTGCCAGCAGCTTTCTTCAGGGGGCATCCCAAGAGACCCAGTACTTC. Protein product: CASSFLQGASQETQYF. This chain links TRBV5-4 with TRBJ2-5, with 8 bases that match TRBD1. V was clipped by 2 bases and J by 1 base; unmatched bases: 7. Per germline, CDR1 SGHNT and CDR2 YYREEE (reference sequence). The CDR3 is made up of 16 amino acids.

The genes are TRBV3-1 and TRBJ1-1; tentatively, D is TRBD1 (6 bases). The CDR3 is made up of 12 amino acids. CDR1 LGHDT and CDR2 YNNKEL come from the germline V gene (reference sequence). Trimming cost V 6 bases and J 11 bases, with 16 bases left between them. The CDR3 is CASSRATGLAFF. CDR3 nucleotides: TGTGCCAGCAGTCGCGCTACAGGGCTGGCTTTCTTT.

The rearrangement uses TRBV18 and TRBJ1-2, with TRBD1 matching 8 bases. The ends lost 4 bases at V and 4 bases at J; junction bases unmatched: 5. Per the germline V gene, CDR1 is KGHSH and CDR2 is LQKENI. The CDR3 length is 14 residues. CDR3 protein: CASSLLQGGYGYTF. CDR3 sequence (DNA): TGTGCCAGCTCACTGTTACAGGGGGGCTATGGCTACACCTTC.

This clonotype was recorded only once. The rearrangement uses TRBV6-1 and TRBJ2-7; TRBD2 agrees at 7 bases. V gave up 5 bases and J gave up 6 bases; unmatched junction bases: 4. The germline CDR1 and CDR2 sequences are MNHNS and SASEGT. The CDR3 loop spans 12 amino acids. The DNA of the CDR3 is TGTGCCAGCAGTCCTCGACTAGCCGAGCAGTACTTC. Amino acids: CASSPRLAEQYF.

The rearrangement joins TRBV4-2 to TRBJ2-1; 9 bases are shared with TRBD2. V lost 1 base to trimming and J lost 5 bases; unmatched junction nucleotides: 3. This CDR3 spans 15 amino acids. CDR1 is LGHNA, CDR2 YNFKEQ, per germline. The CDR3 is CASSQASGEDNEQFF. The DNA for the CDR3 is TGTGCCAGCAGCCAAGCTAGCGGGGAAGACAATGAGCAGTTCTTC.

The chain links TRBV6-5 to TRBJ2-2; the D is unclear. The CDR3 sequence is 15 residues long. The V and J ends lost 5 bases and 4 bases respectively, with 14 bases between them. Germline CDR1 and CDR2: MNHEY and SVGAGI. The CDR3 DNA reads TGTGCCAGCAGTAACCTAGGACCTAGCACCGGGGAGCTGTTTTTT. Protein sequence: CASSNLGPSTGELFF.

The rearrangement joins TRBV20-1 to TRBJ2-5, with D unclear. CDR3 size: 12 residues. Trimming removed 6 bases at V and 1 base at J, with 9 bases between. From germline, CDR1 is DFQATT and CDR2 SNEGSKA (reference sequence). CDR3 region: CSATKGQETQYF. The CDR3 bases are TGCAGTGCCACCAAAGGCCAAGAGACCCAGTACTTC.

CDR3 sequence: CACGGGGSYNEQFF. CDR3 nucleotide sequence: TGTGCCTGCGGGGGAGGGGGCTCCTACAATGAGCAGTTCTTC. The rearrangement links TRBV15 to TRBJ2-1; possible D gene TRBD2, 7 bases. The CDR3 totals 14 residues. The V gene lost 11 bases and the J gene lost 0 bases, with 14 bases spanning the gap. Germline CDR1 reads LNHNV; CDR2 reads YYDKDF (reference sequence).

The rearrangement uses TRBV28 and TRBJ1-6, with a weak D call TRBD1 (5 bases). Trimming pared 2 bases from V and 7 bases from J, leaving 12 bases between. Germline V gene sequence: CDR1 MDHEN, CDR2 SYDVKM. This CDR3 is 15 amino acids long. The CDR3 coding sequence is TGTGCCAGCAGTTTACCGGGGGGGGAGAATTCACCCCTCCACTTT. Its protein is CASSLPGGENSPLHF.

The chain combines TRBV10-3 with TRBJ1-2, with 10 bases matching TRBD1. Unmatched junction bases numbered 7, after V lost 9 bases and J lost 6 bases. Looked up from germline, CDR1 is ENHRY and CDR2 is SYGVKD. The CDR3 consists of 13 residues. DNA of the CDR3: TGTGCCATGGGACAGGGGCCAGGTGATGGCTACACCTTC. This encodes CAMGQGPGDGYTF.

The chain links TRBV7-9 to TRBJ1-1; a possible D gene is TRBD1 (6 bases). The V gene lost 5 bases and the J gene lost 5 bases, with 18 bases spanning the gap. Germline CDR1 reads SEHNR; CDR2 reads FQNEAQ (reference sequence). CDR3 length equals 15 residues. The CDR3 reads CASSPYREGGTEAFF. CDR3 nucleotides: TGTGCCAGCAGCCCATACAGGGAAGGGGGGACTGAAGCTTTCTTT.

The genes are TRBV15 and TRBJ1-5, with D unclear. The V gene's germline CDR1 is LNHNV and CDR2 YYDKDF (reference sequence). The CDR3 is 17 residues long. The V end lost 3 bases, the J end lost 0 bases, and 15 bases lay between the germline ends. CDR3 sequence: CATSSRTVSYSNQPQHF. The CDR3 DNA reads as TGTGCCACCAGCAGTCGAACGGTATCCTATAGCAATCAGCCCCAGCATTTT.

This chain joins TRBV6-2 or TRBV6-3 and TRBJ2-1; 10 nucleotides match TRBD1. V shed 6 bases, J shed 6 bases, and the junction held 5 bases outside the gene matches. The CDR3 extends over 14 amino acids. Germline V gene lookup returns CDR1 MNHEY and CDR2 SVGEGT. CDR3 bases: TGTGCCAGCAGAGGGACAGGGGAGTTCAATGAGCAGTTCTTC. The encoded protein is CASRGTGEFNEQFF.

The chain combines TRBV20-1 with TRBJ1-2; maybe TRBD1 (6 bases). The CDR3 consists of 15 residues. Germline CDR1 DFQATT, CDR2 SNEGSKA (reference sequence). V was shortened by 2 bases and J by 2 bases, with 15 bases between the two germline ends. CDR3 region: CSARPPTGQNYGYTF. CDR3 in DNA: TGCAGTGCTAGACCCCCGACAGGTCAGAACTATGGCTACACCTTC.

The genes are TRBV29-1 and TRBJ1-2; TRBD1 matches at 12 bases. Trimming took 5 bases from V and 6 from J; bases not matched to a gene: 4. The CDR3 extends over 13 amino acids. In germline, CDR1 is SQVTM, CDR2 ANQGSEA. The CDR3 sequence is CSVYRDRGHGYTF. The CDR3 coding sequence is TGCAGCGTTTACCGGGACAGGGGGCATGGCTACACCTTC. The full variable domain, completed using reference TRBV29-1 and TRBJ1-2, is SAVISQKPSRDICQRGTSLTIQCQVDSQVTMMFWYRQQPGQSLTLIATANQGSEATYESGFVIDKFPISRPNLTFSTLTVSNMSPEDSSIYLCSVYRDRGHGYTFGSGTRLTVV.